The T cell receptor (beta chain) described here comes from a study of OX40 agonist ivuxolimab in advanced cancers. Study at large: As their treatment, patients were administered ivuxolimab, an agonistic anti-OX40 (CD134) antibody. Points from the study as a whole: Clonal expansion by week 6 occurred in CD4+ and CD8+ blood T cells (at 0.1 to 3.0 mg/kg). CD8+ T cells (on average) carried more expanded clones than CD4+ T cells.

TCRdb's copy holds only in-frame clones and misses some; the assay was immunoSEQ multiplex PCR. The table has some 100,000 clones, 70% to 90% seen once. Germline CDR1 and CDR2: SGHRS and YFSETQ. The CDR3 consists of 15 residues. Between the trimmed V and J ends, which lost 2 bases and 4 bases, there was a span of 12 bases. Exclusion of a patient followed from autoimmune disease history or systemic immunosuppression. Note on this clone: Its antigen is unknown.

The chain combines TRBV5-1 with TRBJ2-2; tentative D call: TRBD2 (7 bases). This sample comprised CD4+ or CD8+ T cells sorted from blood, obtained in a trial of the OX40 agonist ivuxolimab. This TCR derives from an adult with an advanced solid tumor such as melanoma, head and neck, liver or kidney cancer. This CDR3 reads CASSFSGTLTGELFF. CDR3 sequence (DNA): TGCGCCAGCAGCTTCAGCGGGACACTCACCGGGGAGCTGTTTTTT.